This entry is about one T cell receptor (beta chain). Its antigen remains unidentified. The data were obtained in a study of T cell repertoires in cytomegalovirus infection. Study-level findings and limits: Across the ex vivo response, the dominant clonotypes were HLA-C-restricted CMV-specific TCR beta clonotypes. Based on cumulative public TCR beta family frequency, carriers of CMV plus the relevant HLA were identified.

V dropped 6 bases and J dropped 4 bases, with 10 bases sitting between them. This CDR3 spans 12 amino acids. The V gene's germline CDR1 is SEHNR and CDR2 FQNEAQ (reference sequence). TCRdb analysed the reads with MiXCR anew, one entry per CDR3 protein. The table shows some 71,000 distinct CDR3 sequences, with about 30% occurring only once. The TCR originated in a human donor in good health (CMV status not recorded). Some clones in this sample may be carry-over from other donors' samples. The rearrangement joins TRBV7-9 to TRBJ2-7; D is ambiguous. Sequencing was performed on CD8+ T cells from cultured PBMCs, taken from culture after CMV antigen stimulation. This chain's CDR3 is CASRKMGYEQYF. The CDR3 coding sequence is TGTGCCAGCAGGAAGATGGGGTACGAGCAGTACTTC.